The clone carrying this TCR beta chain was counted a single time. Its antigen remains unknown. Method: immunoSEQ multiplex PCR; TCRdb's copy keeps in-frame clones and lacks some. The sample includes some 60,000 clones, about 79% of them seen just once. The data belong to a study of T cell responses to AZD1222 COVID-19 vaccine. Study results and limitations: Elevations in Spike-specific TCR breadth and depth followed administration of two AZD1222 doses. Just a handful of AZD1222 recipients tested seropositive at baseline. Dominant CD4 TCR responses targeted spike regions 160-218 and 743-854.

The CDR3 contains 16 residues. Looked up from germline, CDR1 is SGHRS and CDR2 is YFSETQ. With 0 bases removed from V and 2 bases from J, the gap between germline ends came to 13 bases. The sequence derives from an adult in good health. Specimen: peripheral blood, collected on day 0 of AZD1222 vaccination. The genes are TRBV5-1 and TRBJ2-3; D call uncertain. CDR3 amino acids: CASSLAPGRFTDTQYF. The CDR3 DNA reads TGCGCCAGCAGCTTGGCCCCGGGCAGATTCACAGATACGCAGTATTTT.